This T cell receptor beta chain appears in the sequencing data of a study of vaccination and CD4 T cells after COVID-19. The overall study: Stimulation used overlapping spike peptides from SARS-CoV-2, HCoV-NL63, HCoV-OC43 and HCoV-229E.

The Oncomine TCR Beta short-read assay generated sequence data from the DNA of cultured CD4+ T cells. Genomic DNA was drawn out of CD4+ T cells grown in culture. From the PCR reads, TCRdb called clonotypes with MiXCR, one entry per CDR3 protein. The table has almost 8,500 distinct CDR3 sequences, 55% to 75% seen once. On this clonotype itself: Its antigen is unidentified.

Treatment meaning: roughly 11-day PBMC culture with coronavirus spike peptide pools or control peptides (ViraFEST assay). Points from the study as a whole: Within convalescent individuals, 304 out of 307 vaccine-specific clones proved to be spike mono-reactive.

From germline, CDR1 is LNHDA and CDR2 SQIVND (reference sequence). CDR3 length: 12 amino acids. The V end was cut by 7 bases, the J end by 2 bases, with 8 bases between. This sequence joins TRBV19 and TRBJ1-1; D unclear. This clonotype originated in a human donor who had recovered from COVID-19. What was sequenced was CD4+ T cells from blood, cultured in vitro. The chain's CDR3 is CASTPGNTEAFF. DNA for the CDR3: TGTGCCAGTACCCCTGGAAACACTGAAGCTTTCTTT.